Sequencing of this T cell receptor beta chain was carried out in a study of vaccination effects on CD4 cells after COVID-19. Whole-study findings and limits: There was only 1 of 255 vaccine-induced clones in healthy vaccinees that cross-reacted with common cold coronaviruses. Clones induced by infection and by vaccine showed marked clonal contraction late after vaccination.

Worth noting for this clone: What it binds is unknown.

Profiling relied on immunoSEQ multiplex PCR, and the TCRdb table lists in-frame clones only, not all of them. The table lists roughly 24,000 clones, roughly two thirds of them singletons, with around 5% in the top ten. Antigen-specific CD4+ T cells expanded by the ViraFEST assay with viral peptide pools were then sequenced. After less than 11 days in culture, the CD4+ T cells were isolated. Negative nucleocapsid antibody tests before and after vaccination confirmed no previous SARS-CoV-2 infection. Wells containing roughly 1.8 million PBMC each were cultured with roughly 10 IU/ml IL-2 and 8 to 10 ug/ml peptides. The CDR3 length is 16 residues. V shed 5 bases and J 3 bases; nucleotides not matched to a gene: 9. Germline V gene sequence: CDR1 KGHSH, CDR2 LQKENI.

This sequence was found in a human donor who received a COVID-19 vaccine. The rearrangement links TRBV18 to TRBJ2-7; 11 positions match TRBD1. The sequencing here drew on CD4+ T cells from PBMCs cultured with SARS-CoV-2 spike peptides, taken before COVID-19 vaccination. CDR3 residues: CASSGSSGQGVYEQYF. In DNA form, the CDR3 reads TGTGCCAGCTCAGGATCGTCGGGACAGGGGGTCTACGAGCAGTACTTC.